The clone carrying this T cell receptor (beta chain) was seen a single time. In the original analysis: For nucleated cells, counts were estimated from reference gene primer amplification. Profiled with immunoSEQ multiplex PCR; TCRdb holds only in-frame clones, not every one. Clone size and V and J calls were adopted from that table, with D and trimming inferred from the DNA. The sample records about 150,000 clones, 65% to 90% being singletons. There are 16 residues in the CDR3. Germline-derived CDR1 and CDR2 are MGHRA and YSYEKL. Deletions cut 5 bases from V and 4 bases from J, with 17 bases between. The data were obtained in a study of blood T cell repertoires in COVID-19. Whole-study context: Samples representing acute and convalescent COVID-19 were sourced from the United States, Italy and Spain. Nucleic acid was either cDNA or gDNA, and it came from T cells, B-cell-depleted T cells, or PBMCs.

Seattle enrolled patients during active infection and tracked them longitudinally. The TCR sequence derives from a woman aged 60 to 75 with COVID-19, enrolled during active disease. The V and J genes are TRBV4-1 and TRBJ1-4, with D perhaps TRBD1 (6 bases). Sequencing was performed on peripheral blood. CDR3 amino acids: CASSWTDYSVNEKLFF. The CDR3 nucleotides are TGCGCCAGCAGCTGGACAGATTACAGCGTTAATGAAAAACTGTTTTTT.